What follows is one TCR beta chain and its context. The data derive from a study of blood T cell repertoires in COVID-19. Here immunoSEQ multiplex PCR was the method, and the copy in TCRdb shows in-frame clones only, minus some. This sample carries around 370,000 clones, about 90% of them seen once, and the ten largest clones take 2.5% to 4%. The V end was cut by 4 bases, the J end by 0 bases, with 7 bases between. The CDR3 runs to 15 residues. Germline V CDR1 and CDR2: MNHEY, SVGAGI. The chain uses TRBV6-5 and TRBJ2-6; no definite D call. The receptor comes from a woman younger than 30 who had recovered from COVID-19. Sequenced: peripheral blood. In DNA form, the CDR3 reads TGTGCCAGCAGTTCCGGTGTCTCTGGGGCCAACGTCCTGACTTTC. Residues: CASSSGVSGANVLTF.